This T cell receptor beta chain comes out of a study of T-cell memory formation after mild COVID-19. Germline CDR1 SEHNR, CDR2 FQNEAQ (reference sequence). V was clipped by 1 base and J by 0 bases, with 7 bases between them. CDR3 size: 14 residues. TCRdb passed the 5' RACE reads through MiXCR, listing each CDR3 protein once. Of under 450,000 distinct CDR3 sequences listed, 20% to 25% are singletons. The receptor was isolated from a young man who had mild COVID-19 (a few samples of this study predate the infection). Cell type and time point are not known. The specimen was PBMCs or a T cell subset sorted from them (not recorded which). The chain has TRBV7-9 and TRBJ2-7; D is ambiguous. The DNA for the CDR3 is TGTGCCAGCAGCTTAGAGGGCCCCTCCTACGAGCAGTACTTC. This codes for CASSLEGPSYEQYF.